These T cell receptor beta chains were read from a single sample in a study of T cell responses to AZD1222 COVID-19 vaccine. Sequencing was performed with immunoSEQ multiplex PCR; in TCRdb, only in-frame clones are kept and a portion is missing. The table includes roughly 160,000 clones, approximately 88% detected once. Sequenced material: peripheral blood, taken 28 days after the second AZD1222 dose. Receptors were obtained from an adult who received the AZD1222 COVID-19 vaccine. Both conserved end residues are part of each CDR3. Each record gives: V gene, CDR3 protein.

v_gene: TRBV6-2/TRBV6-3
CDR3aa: CASSYSTAAGNTIYF

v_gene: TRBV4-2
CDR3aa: CASSQDENTQYF

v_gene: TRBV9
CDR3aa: CASSVAGGGNTIYF

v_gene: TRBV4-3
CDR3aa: CASSPTPHGTGGYTF

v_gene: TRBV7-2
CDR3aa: CASSLNPGPLYGYTF

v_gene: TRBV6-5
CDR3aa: CASSYSTGQPQHF

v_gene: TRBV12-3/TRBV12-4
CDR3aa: CASSLGGGTEAFF

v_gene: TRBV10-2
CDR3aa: CASSLASSHTGELFF

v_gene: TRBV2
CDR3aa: CASSGRQGGTDTQYF

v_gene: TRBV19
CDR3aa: CASTGRGYSPLHF

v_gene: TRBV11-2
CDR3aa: CASSLAGLHNSPLHF

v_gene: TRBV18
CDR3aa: CASSGQGSQNGYTF

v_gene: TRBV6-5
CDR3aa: CASSYLGAGDTIYF

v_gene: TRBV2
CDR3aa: CASSSEPRVFSQPQHF

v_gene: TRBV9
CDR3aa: CASTPHGGIYNEQFF

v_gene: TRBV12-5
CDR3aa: CASGLGLSGPGEQFF

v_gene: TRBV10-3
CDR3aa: CAISEIGGEQYF

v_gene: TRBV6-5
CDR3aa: CASSRTRTSEQFF

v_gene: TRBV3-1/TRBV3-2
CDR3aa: CASSPRQGFSNEQFF

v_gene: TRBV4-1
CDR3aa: CASSQDSTVNTGELFF

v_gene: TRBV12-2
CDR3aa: CASRLASDRRYEQYF

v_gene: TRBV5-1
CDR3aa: CASSLTGGLEETQYF

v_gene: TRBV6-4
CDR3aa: CASRADSLGNTIYF

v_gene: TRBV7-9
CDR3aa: CASSRGPRDREDGYTF

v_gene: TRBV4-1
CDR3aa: CASSQDGSRGGGSTEAFF

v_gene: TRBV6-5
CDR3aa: CASSPTGGTEAFF

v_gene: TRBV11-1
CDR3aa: CASSARRGSGYTF

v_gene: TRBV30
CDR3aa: CAWSQSTNEKLFF

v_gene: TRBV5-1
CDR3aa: CASSLAARGEQYF

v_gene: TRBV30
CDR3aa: CAWKGAVQETQYF

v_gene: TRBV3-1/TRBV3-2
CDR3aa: CASSQDWARDEQFF

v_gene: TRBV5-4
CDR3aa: CASSLDGAYYTF

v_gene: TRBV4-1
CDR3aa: CASSQVPPQETQYF

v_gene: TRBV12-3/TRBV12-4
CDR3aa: CASSLVAGELFF

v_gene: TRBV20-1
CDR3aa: CSGRGSGEQYF

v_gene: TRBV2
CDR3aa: CASSVFAGANVLTF

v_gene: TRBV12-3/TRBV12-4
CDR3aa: CASSLLSGYTF

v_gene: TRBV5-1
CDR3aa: CASSSSTQRNTIYF

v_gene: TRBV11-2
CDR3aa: CASSPTGVESPLHF

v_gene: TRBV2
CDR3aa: CASILDRGFGGELFF

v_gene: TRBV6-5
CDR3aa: CASRLQGRLYEQYF

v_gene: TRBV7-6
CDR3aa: CASSSRQGSYNEQFF

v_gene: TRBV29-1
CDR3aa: CSAGIETEAFF

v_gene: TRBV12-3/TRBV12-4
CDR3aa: CASSLGRLGYTF

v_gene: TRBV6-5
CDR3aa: CASSRTVGNQPQHF

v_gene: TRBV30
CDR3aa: CAWSQGSTETQYF

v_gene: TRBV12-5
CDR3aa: CASGPDTGTGIPRDTQYF

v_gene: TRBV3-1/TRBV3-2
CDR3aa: CASSQATRAGGWGYGYTF

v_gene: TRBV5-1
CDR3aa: CASSVSGTGAEKLFF

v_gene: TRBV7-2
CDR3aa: CASSIQARQSSTEAFF

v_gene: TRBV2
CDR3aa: CASSEGQGRTGELFF

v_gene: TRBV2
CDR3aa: CAIQARTGTYEQYF

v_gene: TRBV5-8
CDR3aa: CASSLMRGNTEAFF

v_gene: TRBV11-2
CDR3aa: CASSNSTGLNTEAFF

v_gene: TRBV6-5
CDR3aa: CASRDSNSPLHF